This is a list of T cell receptor beta chains from one sample in a study of blood T cell repertoires in COVID-19. The data were produced by immunoSEQ multiplex PCR, yet TCRdb's version contains in-frame clones alone and is incomplete. Of under 130,000 clones listed, around 87% are singletons. Sequences were obtained from peripheral blood. Source of these receptors: a woman of 80 years or more with acute or convalescent COVID-19. The CDR3 runs from the conserved cysteine through the conserved F or W. A D gene is named only where the DNA matches it firmly. Clone sizes are given selectively: once, few, many, or a class where the clone is expanded.

CASKARDTGELFF TGTGCCAGCAAGGCCAGGGACACCGGGGAGCTGTTTTTT TRBV2 - - TRBJ2-2
CASSLSTGGYEQFF TGTGCCAGCAGCTTATCGACAGGGGGCTATGAGCAGTTCTTC TRBV5-5 - TRBD1 TRBJ2-1
CASSYSRRLTGVEQYF TGTGCCAGCAGTTACTCGAGGCGTTTGACAGGGGTCGAGCAGTACTTC TRBV6-5 - TRBD1 TRBJ2-7
CASSLYRGEQYF TGTGCCAGCAGCTTGTACAGGGGCGAGCAGTACTTC TRBV5-6 once TRBD1 TRBJ2-7
CASSLWRGNYNEQFF TGTGCCAGCAGCCTGTGGCGGGGCAATTACAATGAGCAGTTCTTC TRBV11-1 - - TRBJ2-1
CASSFGTRRDNEQFF TGTGCCAGCAGCTTCGGGACTAGAAGGGACAATGAGCAGTTCTTC TRBV5-8 - TRBD2 TRBJ2-1
CASSSDRGLWYEQYF TGTGCCAGCAGCTCGGACAGGGGGCTTTGGTACGAGCAGTACTTC TRBV5-4 - TRBD1 TRBJ2-7
CASIESPGTGYNSPLHF TGTGCCAGCATTGAATCCCCGGGGACAGGTTATAATTCACCCCTCCACTTT TRBV6-1 - TRBD1 TRBJ1-6
CASSQVSAGGQETQYF TGTGCCAGCAGCCAAGTTTCAGCGGGGGGGCAAGAGACCCAGTACTTC TRBV3-1/TRBV3-2 - TRBD2 TRBJ2-5
CSVEVVRGYTF TGCAGCGTTGAAGTGGTGAGGGGCTACACCTTC TRBV29-1 - - TRBJ1-2
CAIYQGGQLDDGYTF TGTGCCATCTATCAGGGCGGACAGCTCGACGATGGCTACACCTTC TRBV10-3 - - TRBJ1-2
CASSMYPRVDKNIQYF TGTGCCAGTAGTATGTATCCCAGGGTGGACAAAAACATTCAGTACTTC TRBV19 - - TRBJ2-4
CASSPPLNTEAFF TGTGCCAGCAGCCCTCCCCTGAACACTGAAGCTTTCTTT TRBV7-9 once - TRBJ1-1
CSATNGNTGELFF TGCAGCGCAACGAACGGGAACACCGGGGAGCTGTTTTTT TRBV29-1 - - TRBJ2-2
CASSLARGTGGYTF TGTGCCAGCAGCTTGGCGAGGGGGACGGGTGGCTACACCTTC TRBV5-6 - - TRBJ1-2
CAWSQDSSGNTIYF TGTGCCTGGAGTCAGGACAGCTCTGGAAACACCATATATTTT TRBV30 - - TRBJ1-3
CASSETGRAFF TGCGCCAGCAGCGAGACAGGGCGGGCTTTCTTT TRBV5-1 once TRBD1 TRBJ1-1
CASSLQTSSYNEQFF TGTGCCAGCAGCTTACAGACTAGCTCCTACAATGAGCAGTTCTTC TRBV7-9 - - TRBJ2-1
CASSGAGTGVNYGYTF TGCGCCAGCAGTGGGGCGGGGACAGGGGTCAACTATGGCTACACCTTC TRBV10-1 - TRBD1 TRBJ1-2
CASSLGQARWEQYF TGCGCCAGCAGCTTGGGACAGGCCCGGTGGGAGCAGTACTTC TRBV5-1 - - TRBJ2-7
CASSYAPRPGRFGNTIYF TGTGCCAGCAGTTACGCCCCTCGGCCGGGAAGGTTTGGAAACACCATATATTTT TRBV6-2/TRBV6-3 - - TRBJ1-3
CASSPRQGGEPLHF TGTGCCAGCTCACCCCGACAGGGTGGAGAACCCCTCCACTTT TRBV18 once TRBD1 TRBJ1-6
CASSQGTVNNEQFF TGTGCCAGCAGCCAAGGGACAGTGAACAATGAGCAGTTCTTC TRBV3-1/TRBV3-2 once - TRBJ2-1
CATSSRTGGNEQYF TGTGCCACCAGCAGCCGGACAGGGGGCAACGAGCAGTACTTC TRBV15 - TRBD1 TRBJ2-7
CATSDQGAPAFF TGTGCCACCAGTGACCAGGGGGCGCCAGCTTTCTTT TRBV24-1 few TRBD1 TRBJ1-1
CSVVGRGSDGYTF TGCAGCGTTGTAGGTCGGGGATCGGATGGCTACACCTTC TRBV29-1 - - TRBJ1-2
CASGTGGGYTF TGTGCCAGCGGGACAGGGGGGGGCTACACCTTC TRBV12-3/TRBV12-4 - TRBD1 TRBJ1-2
CASSQDDRRLETQYF TGCGCCAGCAGCCAAGACGATCGGCGGCTAGAGACCCAGTACTTC TRBV4-3 - - TRBJ2-5
CASSQGQGNYGYTF TGTGCCAGCAGCCAGGGACAGGGGAACTATGGCTACACCTTC TRBV7-8 - TRBD1 TRBJ1-2
CASSEGQGYYGYTF TGTGCCAGCAGCGAGGGACAGGGCTACTATGGCTACACCTTC TRBV7-9 - TRBD1 TRBJ1-2
CASSSPLAGGSYEQYF TGTGCCAGCAGCTCCCCACTAGCGGGGGGTTCCTACGAGCAGTACTTC TRBV7-2 - TRBD2 TRBJ2-7
CASSLSSKPEAFF TGTGCCAGCAGCCTAAGCTCTAAGCCTGAAGCTTTCTTT TRBV5-5 once - TRBJ1-1
CASSLAGTSGGAGTDTQYF TGCGCCAGCAGCTTGGCCGGGACTAGCGGGGGGGCTGGCACAGATACGCAGTATTTT TRBV5-1 - TRBD2 TRBJ2-3
CASSRDRGIYEQYF TGTGCCAGCAGCCGGGACAGGGGAATCTACGAGCAGTACTTC TRBV2 - TRBD1 TRBJ2-7
CAWNGQGSYEQYF TGTGCCTGGAATGGTCAGGGGTCCTACGAGCAGTACTTC TRBV30 - - TRBJ2-7
CASSEVTRSGNTIYF TGTGCCAGCAGTGAAGTAACAAGATCTGGAAACACCATATATTTT TRBV2 - - TRBJ1-3
CASSNHGGGDITEAFF TGTGCCAGCAGCAATCATGGGGGGGGCGATATAACTGAAGCTTTCTTT TRBV28 - - TRBJ1-1
CASSSRPLAGGPGKQFF TGTGCCAGCAGCTCGCGCCCTCTAGCGGGGGGACCCGGAAAGCAGTTCTTC TRBV7-3 - TRBD2 TRBJ2-1
CASSESHQGRGYYEQYF TGTGCCAGCAGTGAATCCCACCAAGGCAGAGGCTACTACGAGCAGTACTTC TRBV6-1 - - TRBJ2-7
CASSSPGSGYTF TGTGCCAGCAGTTCCCCGGGTAGTGGCTACACCTTC TRBV6-5 once - TRBJ1-2
CVAGPTAFF TGCGTTGCGGGGCCAACGGCTTTCTTT TRBV6-6 - - TRBJ1-1
CASINRNTGELFF TGTGCCAGCATCAACAGGAACACCGGGGAGCTGTTTTTT TRBV28 - - TRBJ2-2
CASSDPPPGSDTEAFF TGTGCCAGCAGTGATCCCCCCCCAGGATCGGACACTGAAGCTTTCTTT TRBV6-1 - - TRBJ1-1
CASSPVRGSFGYTF TGTGCCAGCAGCCCCGTGAGGGGGTCGTTTGGCTACACCTTC TRBV11-2 - - TRBJ1-2
CAISEGQVQPQHF TGTGCCATCAGTGAGGGACAGGTTCAGCCCCAGCATTTT TRBV10-3 - TRBD1 TRBJ1-5
CASSYSAGEKLFF TGTGCCAGCAGTTACTCGGCGGGTGAAAAACTGTTTTTT TRBV6-5 - - TRBJ1-4
CASSSSGGSYNEQFF TGTGCCAGCAGCTCTAGCGGGGGGTCCTACAATGAGCAGTTCTTC TRBV7-2 - TRBD2 TRBJ2-1
CASSPIVGQGNTEAFF TGTGCCAGCAGCCCTATAGTCGGACAAGGGAACACTGAAGCTTTCTTT TRBV5-5 - - TRBJ1-1
CASSLRQGTNEKLFF TGTGCCAGCAGCCTTAGACAGGGAACTAATGAAAAACTGTTTTTT TRBV6-5 - TRBD1 TRBJ1-4
CASSSAVKTGPGTEAFF TGTGCCAGCAGCTCCGCCGTGAAGACAGGGCCAGGAACTGAAGCTTTCTTT TRBV5-6 - TRBD1 TRBJ1-1
CASSARTGGGGAEETQYF TGTGCCAGCAGCGCCAGGACAGGCGGCGGGGGGGCTGAAGAGACCCAGTACTTC TRBV9 - TRBD2 TRBJ2-5